Below, 16 T cell receptor beta chains from the same sample are listed, as sequenced in a study of T-cell memory formation after mild COVID-19. TCRdb recomputed calls from the 5' RACE reads with MiXCR, one row per CDR3 protein. Of around 340,000 distinct CDR3 sequences detected, around a fifth appear once; the ten largest clones hold 9.5% to 15%. Sequencing was done on a sample of PBMCs or a T cell subset sorted from them (not recorded which). The origin of the receptors is an adult woman who had mild COVID-19 (a few samples of this study predate the infection). Cell type and time point are not known.

The table lists this clonotype with a count of one. The chain couples TRBV12-3 or TRBV12-4 to TRBJ1-1; D remains unclear. V was trimmed by 4 bases and J by 2 bases, leaving 11 bases between them. This CDR3 is 14 amino acids long. The CDR3, as DNA: TGTGCCAGCAGTTCGACACCCGCCAACACTGAAGCTTTCTTT. It translates to CASSSTPANTEAFF.

This clonotype turned up a few times. The chain joins TRBV7-3 to TRBJ2-1; 11 nucleotides match TRBD2. V was pared by 5 bases and J by 4 bases, with 7 bases of the junction left unmatched. The CDR3 extends over 16 amino acids. The germline gives CDR1 SGHTA, CDR2 FQGTGA. The CDR3 DNA reads as TGTGCCAGCAGCCTCCTAGCGGGAGGACTATACAATGAGCAGTTCTTC. Its translation: CASSLLAGGLYNEQFF.

This clonotype appeared a few times. The chain employs TRBV20-1 and TRBJ1-4; TRBD1 is a possible D gene (5 bases). V was pared by 3 bases and J by 8 bases, with 10 bases between. CDR3 length: 12 residues. The germline V gene has CDR1 DFQATT and CDR2 SNEGSKA (reference sequence). DNA of the CDR3: TGCAGTGCTAGGGGGTGGACAGAAAAACTGTTTTTT. Translated: CSARGWTEKLFF.

A few counts support this clonotype. The chain is built from TRBV12-3 or TRBV12-4 and TRBJ1-1; no clear D gene. Trimming shortened V by 5 bases and J by 4 bases, and 11 bases separated the two germline ends. The CDR3 spans 13 residues. The DNA for the CDR3 is TGTGCCAGCAGTGACGGAGTCGGCACTGAAGCTTTCTTT. Translating gives CASSDGVGTEAFF.

This chain connects TRBV7-2 to TRBJ2-5, with 10 positions matching TRBD1. V was clipped by 4 bases and J by 2 bases; unmatched bases: 7. The CDR3 runs 16 residues. From germline, CDR1 is SGHTA and CDR2 FQGNSA. The CDR3 bases are TGTGCCAGCAGCTCCGTCGACAGGGGGCGTCAAGAGACCCAGTACTTC. Amino acids: CASSSVDRGRQETQYF.

This clonotype has a handful of counts. The rearrangement uses TRBV2 and TRBJ1-1; tentatively, D is TRBD1 (5 bases). The CDR3 covers 13 residues. Germline V gene sequence: CDR1 SNHLY, CDR2 FYNNEI. The V and J ends lost 6 bases and 1 base respectively, with 9 bases between them. CDR3 residues: CASSMQGNTEAFF. CDR3 coding DNA: TGTGCCAGCAGCATGCAGGGGAACACTGAAGCTTTCTTT.

The chain has TRBV2 and TRBJ2-3, with D perhaps matching TRBD1 (5 bases). V dropped 3 bases and J dropped 2 bases, with 9 bases sitting between them. Germline V gives CDR1 SNHLY, CDR2 FYNNEI. The CDR3 loop spans 14 amino acids. CDR3 residues: CASSDTGYTDTQYF. CDR3 DNA: TGTGCCAGCAGTGATACAGGCTACACAGATACGCAGTATTTT.

The rearrangement joins TRBV29-1 to TRBJ2-2; TRBD1 or TRBD2 may be the D gene (5 bases each). The CDR3 consists of 13 residues. The germline V gene has CDR1 SQVTM and CDR2 ANQGSEA. Deletions cut 4 bases from V and 3 bases from J, with 9 bases between. CDR3 sequence: CSVGGRYTGELFF. CDR3 DNA sequence: TGCAGCGTTGGGGGGAGATACACCGGGGAGCTGTTTTTT.

The rearrangement uses TRBV15 and TRBJ2-4, with a tentative D call TRBD2 (6 bases). CDR1 is LNHNV, CDR2 YYDKDF, per germline (reference sequence). Trimming removed 5 bases from V and 0 bases from J, with 11 bases in between. The CDR3 consists of 15 residues. The CDR3 DNA sequence: TGTGCCACCAGCGCCGCGGGGATAGCCAAAAACATTCAGTACTTC. This translates into CATSAAGIAKNIQYF.

This chain links TRBV6-5 with TRBJ2-1, with D maybe TRBD2 (5 bases). The ends were cut back, 6 bases at V and 1 base at J, with 13 bases in the middle. Germline-derived CDR1 and CDR2 are MNHEY and SVGAGI. The CDR3 extends over 15 amino acids. For the CDR3, the DNA is TGTGCCAGCAGCGACGGGGTAAGATCCTACAATGAGCAGTTCTTC. Its translation is CASSDGVRSYNEQFF.

The chain links TRBV7-9 to TRBJ2-7; no definite D call. Trimming shortened V by 0 bases and J by 3 bases, and 3 bases separated the two germline ends. The CDR3 extends over 12 amino acids. The germline gives CDR1 SEHNR, CDR2 FQNEAQ (reference sequence). CDR3 coding DNA: TGTGCCAGCAGCTTAGCCAACTACGAGCAGTACTTC. Translating it yields CASSLANYEQYF.

This clonotype has a handful of counts. The V call is TRBV12-3 or TRBV12-4, the J call TRBJ2-5, with TRBD2 matching 9 bases. V dropped 6 bases and J dropped 3; count of bases not matched to a gene: 8. The length of the CDR3 is 15 residues. This CDR3 is CASSHLAGLEETQYF. The CDR3 bases are TGTGCCAGCAGCCATCTAGCGGGACTGGAAGAGACCCAGTACTTC.

The chain carries TRBV5-1 and TRBJ2-7; D is undetermined. Trimming took off 4 bases at V and 5 bases at J, with 7 bases between the two ends. CDR1 SGHRS and CDR2 YFSETQ come from the germline V gene. The CDR3 contains 11 residues. The chain's CDR3 is CASSPLDEQYF. The DNA for the CDR3 is TGCGCCAGCAGCCCTCTGGACGAGCAGTACTTC.

This clonotype was counted only a few times. The chain recombines TRBV20-1 with TRBJ2-1, with D tentatively TRBD1 or TRBD2 (5 bases each). Germline-derived CDR1 and CDR2 are DFQATT and SNEGSKA (reference sequence). V dropped 3 bases and J dropped 6 bases, with 15 bases sitting between them. The CDR3 is made up of 14 amino acids. CDR3 region: CSAREDTPFNEQFF. The CDR3 DNA is TGCAGTGCTAGGGAGGACACACCCTTCAATGAGCAGTTCTTC.

This clonotype was detected only a few times. The rearrangement links TRBV20-1 to TRBJ2-1; D possibly corresponds to TRBD2 (7 bases). Germline CDR1 is DFQATT and CDR2 is SNEGSKA (reference sequence). The CDR3 sequence is 14 residues long. Trimming pared 5 bases from V and 4 bases from J, leaving 15 bases between. The CDR3 spells CSAEGGDQYNEQFF. In DNA form, the CDR3 reads TGCAGTGCTGAGGGGGGGGACCAATACAATGAGCAGTTCTTC.

The chain recombines TRBV7-2 with TRBJ2-1, with 8 positions matching TRBD2. Germline V gene lookup returns CDR1 SGHTA and CDR2 FQGNSA. J lost 1 base, V lost 5 bases, and 19 bases had no gene match. The length of the CDR3 is 20 residues. The CDR3 sequence is CASSLVHAGGPTRSYNEQFF. The CDR3 DNA sequence: TGTGCCAGCAGCCTAGTCCACGCGGGAGGCCCTACCCGATCCTACAATGAGCAGTTCTTC.